Listed below are T cell receptor beta chains from one sample, sequenced in a study of neurological immune-mediated disorders. TCRdb re-analysed the 5' RACE reads in MiXCR, keeping a single row per CDR3 protein. The table has some 29,000 distinct CDR3 sequences, roughly 6.7% seen once. The sample taken for sequencing was PBMCs. The receptor set was obtained from a woman between 45 and 65 years old in good health. Both conserved end residues are part of each CDR3. The D gene is left open where the match is weak. For some rows the clone size is stated as once, few or many, or as a class when expanded; others skip it.

clone size	V gene	D gene	J gene	CDR3 protein	CDR3 DNA
many	TRBV12-3/TRBV12-4	NA	TRBJ2-5	CASGAGETQYF	TGTGCCAGCGGAGCCGGGGAGACCCAGTACTTC
many	TRBV20-1	TRBD1	TRBJ2-5	CSATSDRGNQETQYF	TGCAGTGCTACTTCGGACAGGGGGAACCAAGAGACCCAGTACTTC
many	TRBV7-2	TRBD1	TRBJ1-2	CASSLVAGGQGVGGYTF	TGTGCCAGCAGCTTAGTTGCAGGGGGACAGGGAGTAGGTGGCTACACCTTC
many	TRBV5-6	TRBD1	TRBJ1-5	CASSSGTGTGQPQHF	TGTGCCAGCAGCAGCGGGACAGGGACGGGTCAGCCCCAGCATTTT
medium-sized	TRBV2	NA	TRBJ2-2	CASKAQPGTSGELFF	TGTGCCAGCAAGGCCCAACCAGGGACGAGCGGGGAGCTGTTTTTT
many	TRBV2	NA	TRBJ1-5	CASGGQGDQPQHF	TGTGCCAGCGGGGGACAAGGGGATCAGCCCCAGCATTTT
many	TRBV29-1	NA	TRBJ1-1	CSVRPTVEAFF	TGCAGCGTTCGTCCAACAGTTGAAGCTTTCTTT
many	TRBV20-1	TRBD1	TRBJ1-6	CSAREGTVSPLHF	TGCAGTGCTAGAGAGGGGACAGTCTCCCCCCTCCACTTT
many	TRBV4-1	TRBD1	TRBJ1-2	CASSLAGTGFNGYTF	TGCGCCAGCAGCCTCGCCGGGACAGGGTTCAATGGCTACACCTTC
many	TRBV27	NA	TRBJ2-3	CASSLGRARTDTQYF	TGTGCCAGCAGTTTGGGGCGGGCCCGCACAGATACGCAGTATTTT
many	TRBV27	NA	TRBJ2-3	CATRQDRLGNTQYF	TGTGCCACCCGACAGGACCGACTAGGAAATACGCAGTATTTT
many	TRBV7-9	NA	TRBJ1-4	CASRWGRDEKLFF	TGTGCCAGCAGATGGGGCAGAGATGAAAAACTGTTTTTT
NA	TRBV6-5	NA	TRBJ2-3	CASSRRGTDTQYF	TGTGCCAGCAGCCGTAGGGGCACAGATACGCAGTATTTT
many	TRBV2	TRBD1	TRBJ1-5	CASRHTRTGGDQPQHF	TGTGCCAGCAGACACACCCGGACAGGGGGTGATCAGCCCCAGCATTTT
many	TRBV20-1	NA	TRBJ2-3	CSGRQVNTDTQYF	TGCAGTGGAAGGCAGGTGAACACAGATACGCAGTATTTT
many	TRBV7-2	NA	TRBJ2-7	CASSLADGPYEQYF	TGTGCCAGCAGCTTAGCCGACGGACCCTACGAGCAGTACTTC
many	TRBV7-2	TRBD2	TRBJ2-3	CASSIRLAGSRTDTQYF	TGTGCCAGCAGCATTAGACTAGCGGGGAGTCGCACAGATACGCAGTATTTT
NA	TRBV7-9	TRBD2	TRBJ2-3	CASSSPLAANTDAQYF	TGTGCCAGCAGCTCGCCACTAGCGGCCAACACAGATGCACAGTATTTT
many	TRBV7-2	TRBD2	TRBJ2-3	CASRQDKAGVWSTDTQYF	TGTGCCAGCAGACAGGATAAAGCGGGAGTTTGGAGCACAGATACGCAGTATTTT
many	TRBV12-3/TRBV12-4	TRBD1	TRBJ1-2	CASSQTGVRYGYTF	TGTGCCAGCAGTCAAACAGGGGTTCGGTATGGCTACACCTTC
many	TRBV10-1	TRBD1	TRBJ2-3	CASRDQGTGEDTQYF	TGCGCCAGCAGAGATCAAGGGACAGGAGAAGATACGCAGTATTTT
many	TRBV28	TRBD1	TRBJ2-7	CASSLWDRTREQYF	TGTGCCAGCAGTTTATGGGACAGGACTCGTGAGCAGTACTTC